This T cell receptor beta chain was recorded in a study of blood T cell repertoires in COVID-19. The wider study: Both acute and convalescent COVID-19 samples were obtained from the United States, Italy and Spain. PBMCs, B-cell-depleted T cells, or T cells were the source of the cDNA or gDNA that made up the material.

Seattle cases were enrolled at active infection and followed longitudinally. The CDR3 totals 14 residues. Trimming removed 5 bases from V and 7 bases from J; junction bases left unmatched: 7. Germline V gene lookup returns CDR1 PRHDT and CDR2 FYEKMQ (reference sequence). As originally analysed: By means of reference gene primer amplification, nucleated cell counts were estimated. Sequenced by immunoSEQ multiplex PCR; TCRdb stores in-frame clones only, minus some. The DNA was the basis for D and trimming; V, J and clone size are from that table. The repertoire holds about 250,000 clones, with more than 70% as singletons.

Sequenced material: peripheral blood. The TCR comes from a woman aged 25 to 39 with COVID-19, enrolled during active disease. The rearrangement uses TRBV13 and TRBJ1-2; 10 bases fit TRBD1. The CDR3 is CASSRDRGFVGYTF. The CDR3 DNA follows: TGTGCCAGCAGCAGGGACAGGGGTTTCGTTGGCTACACCTTC.